The 19 T cell receptor beta chains in this list originate from one sample, sequenced in a study of control samples from healthy donors and cancer patients. Clones were sequenced by immunoSEQ multiplex PCR, and TCRdb holds only the in-frame ones, with some missing. Seen here are under 150,000 clones, around 89% observed once, and the top ten hold 3.4%. Sequenced input: blood. The receptors originated from a man in his forties or fifties in good health.

This clone has only one observation. This rearrangement joins TRBV29-1 to TRBJ2-1; 13 bases map to TRBD2. Germline trimming cut 3 bases from V and 7 bases from J; bases unmatched to any gene: 15. The V gene's germline CDR1 is SQVTM and CDR2 ANQGSEA. There are 18 residues in the CDR3. CDR3 in amino acids: CSVDGTSGAFIQGNEQFF. CDR3 DNA: TGCAGCGTTGATGGGACTAGCGGGGCCTTTATACAAGGAAATGAGCAGTTCTTC.

This clone was recorded a few times. The gene calls are TRBV11-3 and TRBJ2-7, with 7 bases lining up with TRBD1. The junction had 13 bases not matched to a gene; V was cut back by 1 base and J by 7 bases. CDR3 length: 16 amino acids. Germline V gene sequence: CDR1 SGHNT, CDR2 YENEEA. CDR3 amino acids: CASSLGVRGQGEEQYF. The DNA for the CDR3 is TGTGCCAGCAGCTTAGGAGTACGTGGGCAGGGGGAAGAGCAGTACTTC.

The V call is TRBV12-3 or TRBV12-4, the J call TRBJ1-2, with unresolved D. This CDR3 contains 13 residues. V was pared by 9 bases and J by 2 bases, with 13 bases between. The CDR3, as DNA: TGTGCCAGTGGGCTGCGGGTCAACTATGGCTACACCTTC. Translating it yields CASGLRVNYGYTF.

The rearrangement uses TRBV20-1 and TRBJ1-6, with a tentative D call TRBD1 (5 bases). The CDR3 runs 16 residues. Germline assignment: CDR1 DFQATT and CDR2 SNEGSKA (reference sequence). V was cut by 3 bases and J by 0 bases, with 12 bases left in between. CDR3 coding DNA: TGCAGTGCTAGTATGGGACCGAGCTCCTATAATTCACCCCTCCACTTT. It encodes CSASMGPSSYNSPLHF.

This clone was detected only a few times. CDR3 in amino acids: CATLPTPGTEAFF. The CDR3 nucleotides are TGTGCCACGCTGCCCACGCCCGGCACTGAAGCTTTCTTT. The V and J genes are TRBV12-3 or TRBV12-4 and TRBJ1-1; D remains unclear. Trimming left V 10 bases short and J 4 bases short, with 16 bases between. The CDR3 extends over 13 amino acids.

The CDR3, as DNA: TGTGCCACCAGTGATTTGTCGTGGGGGAAGGCAGATACGCAGTATTTT. Residues: CATSDLSWGKADTQYF. The chain combines TRBV24-1 with TRBJ2-3; D assignment may be TRBD1 or TRBD2 (5 bases each). The V end lost 0 bases, the J end lost 4 bases, and 13 bases lay between the germline ends. The germline CDR1 and CDR2 sequences are KGHDR and SFDVKD. CDR3 size: 16 residues.

The rearrangement uses TRBV29-1 and TRBJ1-2; TRBD1 might be the D (5 bases). Trimming removed 0 bases from V and 4 bases from J, with 12 bases in between. The CDR3 is 14 residues long. CDR1 and CDR2 from the germline V gene are SQVTM and ANQGSEA. CDR3 loop: CSVEDPIRAYGYTF. Here the CDR3 DNA reads TGCAGCGTTGAAGATCCGATCAGGGCCTATGGCTACACCTTC.

The chain uses TRBV6-2 or TRBV6-3 and TRBJ1-1, with a weak D call TRBD1 (5 bases). V lost 0 bases to trimming and J lost 5 bases, with 10 bases between them. CDR3 length: 14 amino acids. CDR1 is MNHEY, CDR2 SVGEGT, per germline. The CDR3 spells CASSYSWGPTEAFF. CDR3 DNA: TGTGCCAGCAGTTACTCTTGGGGCCCGACTGAAGCTTTCTTT.

The chain links TRBV2 to TRBJ2-2, with 9 positions matching TRBD2. CDR1 is SNHLY and CDR2 is FYNNEI in the germline V gene. The V and J ends lost 5 bases and 1 base, in that order; junction bases with no gene match: 2. The CDR3 is 15 amino acids. The CDR3, as DNA: TGTGCCAGCAGTTTACTAGCGGGGAACACCGGGGAGCTGTTTTTT. It yields the protein CASSLLAGNTGELFF. Filled out from reference TRBV2 and TRBJ2-2, the complete variable domain reads EPEVTQTPSHQVTQMGQEVILRCVPISNHLYFYWYRQILGQKVEFLVSFYNNEISEKSEIFDDQFSVERPDGSNFTLKIRSTKLEDSAMYFCASSLLAGNTGELFFGEGSRLTVL.

The chain has TRBV11-3 and TRBJ1-1; the D gene is possibly TRBD1 (5 bases). From germline, CDR1 is SGHNT and CDR2 YENEEA. V was clipped by 5 bases and J by 0 bases, with 22 bases between them. The CDR3 has 18 residues. The CDR3 DNA follows: TGTGCCAGCAGCGAAAAACAGGTGCTGACTGACATGAACACTGAAGCTTTCTTT. Translated: CASSEKQVLTDMNTEAFF. The full variable domain, completed using reference TRBV11-3 and TRBJ1-1, is EAGVVQSPRYKIIEKKQPVAFWCNPISGHNTLYWYLQNLGQGPELLIRYENEEAVDDSQLPKDRFSAERLKGVDSTLKIQPAELGDSAVYLCASSEKQVLTDMNTEAFFGQGTRLTVV.

CDR3 loop: CASNQSGLGRSYEQYF. CDR3 sequence (DNA): TGTGCCAGCAACCAATCGGGACTGGGTCGAAGTTACGAGCAGTACTTC. The gene calls are TRBV28 and TRBJ2-7; a weak D match, TRBD2 (6 bases). V shed 7 bases and J shed 4 bases, with 23 bases lying between them. CDR1 MDHEN and CDR2 SYDVKM come from the germline V gene. This CDR3 has 16 residues.

The J gene is TRBJ2-7, the V gene TRBV6-6; 10 positions match TRBD1. Germline V gene data show CDR1 as MNHNY and CDR2 as SVGAGI (reference sequence). This CDR3 has 14 residues. Losses at the gene ends were 2 bases for V and 4 bases for J; bases not matched to a gene: 2. The CDR3 region is CASSYGQGGYEQYF. CDR3 bases: TGTGCCAGCAGTTACGGACAGGGGGGATACGAGCAGTACTTC.

This chain joins TRBV6-5 and TRBJ2-1; weak D call: TRBD2 (5 bases). This CDR3 spans 14 amino acids. Germline CDR1 and CDR2: MNHEY and SVGAGI. Trimming cost V 4 bases and J 2 bases, with 9 bases left between them. The CDR3 sequence: CASSSVATYNEQFF. The DNA of the CDR3 is TGTGCCAGCAGTTCCGTAGCGACCTACAATGAGCAGTTCTTC.

This chain connects TRBV28 to TRBJ1-5; D is unclear. CDR3 length equals 14 residues. V lost 0 bases to trimming and J lost 4 bases, with 7 bases between them. The germline gives CDR1 MDHEN, CDR2 SYDVKM. The CDR3 loop reads CASSLWTTNQPQHF. The DNA for the CDR3 is TGTGCCAGCAGTTTATGGACTACGAATCAGCCCCAGCATTTT.

V and J are TRBV3-1 (or the pseudogene TRBV3-2) and TRBJ2-4; D might be TRBD1 or TRBD2, each matching 5 bases. The CDR3 runs 15 residues. Per germline, CDR1 LGHDT and CDR2 YNNKEL (reference sequence). Between the trimmed V and J ends, which lost 4 bases and 8 bases, there was a span of 18 bases. DNA of the CDR3: TGTGCCAGCAGCCCCCTCCGGGACCGCGGAGACATTCAGTACTTC. Amino acids: CASSPLRDRGDIQYF.

The gene calls are TRBV30 and TRBJ2-7, with 9 bases identical to TRBD1. The germline gives CDR1 GTSNPN, CDR2 SVGIG (reference sequence). This CDR3 has 14 residues. Trimming removed 4 bases from V and 7 bases from J; junction bases left unmatched: 11. CDR3 nucleotide sequence: TGTGCCTGGAACGCGGACAGGGGCTCTCGGGAGCAGTACTTC. This translates into CAWNADRGSREQYF.

This chain joins TRBV19 and TRBJ1-3; D is unclear. V was clipped by 5 bases and J by 0 bases, with 11 bases between them. This CDR3 contains 15 residues. The germline V gene encodes CDR1 LNHDA and CDR2 SQIVND (reference sequence). Written as DNA, the CDR3 is TGTGCCAGTAGTTTCTGGGCAGACTCTGGAAACACCATATATTTT. It translates to CASSFWADSGNTIYF.

Here the CDR3 DNA reads TGTGCCATCAGTGCAGACAGGGGAGGTCAGCCCCAGCATTTT. Residues: CAISADRGGQPQHF. The chain joins TRBV10-3 to TRBJ1-5; 8 bases fit TRBD1. Trimming took 4 bases from V and 6 from J; bases not matched to a gene: 5. Germline assignment: CDR1 ENHRY and CDR2 SYGVKD. This CDR3 is built from 14 residues.

This chain links TRBV7-9 with TRBJ2-2, with 9 bases aligning to TRBD1. Germline V gives CDR1 SEHNR, CDR2 FQNEAQ (reference sequence). This CDR3 region has 16 residues. J gave up 5 bases and V 8 bases, and 12 bases lay outside the gene matches. CDR3 loop: CASVPTGTGRTGELFF. CDR3 coding DNA: TGTGCCAGCGTTCCGACAGGGACAGGGAGGACCGGGGAGCTGTTTTTT.